This is a list of T cell receptor beta chains from one sample in a study of blood T cell repertoires in COVID-19. The assay was immunoSEQ multiplex PCR, and TCRdb's table has in-frame clones only and misses some. The repertoire consists of some 350,000 clones, with around 90% occurring once and the leading ten covering around 2.9%. Sample: peripheral blood. The receptors here all came from a human donor in a cohort sampled during active COVID-19. Both conserved end residues are part of each CDR3. A D gene is named only where the DNA matches it firmly. Clone size, where shown, is once, few, many, or a class for clones that have expanded.

v_gene	abundance	j_gene	d_gene	len	CDR3nt	CDR3aa
TRBV15	NA	TRBJ2-1	NA	15	TGTGCCACCAGCAGAAGCTTCCAAGCACACAATGAGCAGTTCTTC	CATSRSFQAHNEQFF
TRBV18	NA	TRBJ2-7	TRBD2	15	TGTGCCAGCTCACCATCCGGACTAGCCTCCTACGAGCAGTACTTC	CASSPSGLASYEQYF
TRBV7-9	NA	TRBJ2-5	NA	14	TGTGCCAGCAGCCCAAACGAGGAGCTAGAGACCCAGTACTTC	CASSPNEELETQYF
TRBV7-3	NA	TRBJ2-7	TRBD2	14	TGTGCCAGCAGCTTAGCGGGGGGGACTTACGAGCAGTACTTC	CASSLAGGTYEQYF
TRBV5-1	few	TRBJ1-1	TRBD1	14	TGCGCCAGCAGCACCGGACAGGGGAACACTGAAGCTTTCTTT	CASSTGQGNTEAFF
TRBV11-2	NA	TRBJ2-3	TRBD2	17	TGTGCCAGCAGCTTAGGGTATTTGACTAGCGGCACAGATACGCAGTATTTT	CASSLGYLTSGTDTQYF
TRBV5-1	NA	TRBJ1-4	NA	14	TGCGCCAGCAGCTCCGGAGGGGAACGGGAAAAACTGTTTTTT	CASSSGGEREKLFF
TRBV7-9	NA	TRBJ2-5	NA	14	TGTGCCAGCAGCTTAGGGGTGGGCGAAGAGACCCAGTACTTC	CASSLGVGEETQYF
TRBV10-3	once	TRBJ2-2	TRBD1	15	TGTGCCATCAGTCGAGGGGGCGGTGACACCGGGGAGCTGTTTTTT	CAISRGGGDTGELFF
TRBV6-5	once	TRBJ1-2	TRBD1	13	TGTGCCAGCAGTCCGACAGGGGGAGTTGGCTACACCTTC	CASSPTGGVGYTF
TRBV7-9	NA	TRBJ2-3	TRBD1	16	TGTGCCAGCAGCGGAAGGCGGGACAGGGTCGAAGATACGCAGTATTTT	CASSGRRDRVEDTQYF
TRBV11-2	once	TRBJ1-1	NA	14	TGTGCCAGCAGCTTAGGTCCCCAGGTCTCTGAAGCTTTCTTT	CASSLGPQVSEAFF
TRBV30	NA	TRBJ1-6	NA	14	TGTGCCTGGAGTGTGGGTGGAGCAAATTCACCCCTCCACTTT	CAWSVGGANSPLHF
TRBV27	NA	TRBJ1-2	TRBD1	16	TGTGCCAGCAGTTTACTCGGACAGGGCGTCTTTCGAGGCTACACCTTC	CASSLLGQGVFRGYTF
TRBV5-1	NA	TRBJ2-3	TRBD1	15	TGCGCCAGCAGCATCACAGGGGGCCGCACAGATACGCAGTATTTT	CASSITGGRTDTQYF
TRBV2	once	TRBJ2-1	TRBD1	14	TGTGCCAGCAGTCCCGGACAGGAGCACAATGAGCAGTTCTTC	CASSPGQEHNEQFF
TRBV2	NA	TRBJ1-6	NA	16	TGTGCCAGCACCCCTGACAGGCCAAGTTCTAATTCACCCCTCCACTTT	CASTPDRPSSNSPLHF
TRBV28	NA	TRBJ1-5	TRBD1	18	TGTGCCAGCAGTTTCCAAGGGACAGGGGGCTCCGTGGTGGAGCCCCAGCATTTT	CASSFQGTGGSVVEPQHF
TRBV15	NA	TRBJ2-3	NA	17	TGTGCCACCAGCAGACCAGAGCTAGGTTCTTTGTATGGTACGCAGTATTTT	CATSRPELGSLYGTQYF
TRBV30	NA	TRBJ2-7	TRBD2	15	TGTGCCTGGAGCACGGGACTAGCGGTCTCCTACGAGCAGTACTTC	CAWSTGLAVSYEQYF
TRBV2	NA	TRBJ2-7	NA	15	TGTGCCAGCAAGCCCCTCGCGAGCCGATCCTACGAGCAGTACTTC	CASKPLASRSYEQYF
TRBV12-3/TRBV12-4	once	TRBJ2-7	NA	12	TGTGCCAGCGCCACCGACAGGTTCGAGCAGTACTTC	CASATDRFEQYF
TRBV6-5	NA	TRBJ2-2	NA	13	TGTGCCAGCAGGACCGGGGGTACCGGGGAGCTGTTTTTT	CASRTGGTGELFF
TRBV5-1	NA	TRBJ2-7	TRBD2	13	TGCGCCAGCAGCACGGGACTAGTTGACGAGCAGTACTTC	CASSTGLVDEQYF
TRBV5-4	NA	TRBJ2-1	TRBD2	14	TGTGCCAGCAGCAGCGGGGGATGGGGGGGTGAGCAGTTCTTC	CASSSGGWGGEQFF
TRBV28	NA	TRBJ2-1	NA	13	TGTGCCAGCAGTTTAATGGGAGGTAATGAGCAGTTCTTC	CASSLMGGNEQFF
TRBV5-1	NA	TRBJ2-3	NA	16	TGCGCCAGCAGCTTGGCGATACAGATGAGCACAGATACGCAGTATTTT	CASSLAIQMSTDTQYF
TRBV2	NA	TRBJ2-7	TRBD2	15	TGTGCCAGCAGTGAACCGGGCAGGGAGGGCTACGAGCAGTACTTC	CASSEPGREGYEQYF
TRBV5-4	NA	TRBJ1-3	NA	14	TGTGCCAGCAGCTTGGGACAGGAGGAAAACACCATATATTTT	CASSLGQEENTIYF
TRBV4-1	NA	TRBJ2-3	TRBD2	16	TGCGCCAGCAGCCACACTGTAGCGGGGCGCACAGATACGCAGTATTTT	CASSHTVAGRTDTQYF
TRBV10-3	NA	TRBJ1-2	NA	14	TGTGCCATCAGTGAGAGGGGCGATAACTATGGCTACACCTTC	CAISERGDNYGYTF
TRBV14	few	TRBJ2-5	NA	15	TGTGCCAGCAGCCAAGATCGGGTCAGTCAAGAGACCCAGTACTTC	CASSQDRVSQETQYF
TRBV11-2	few	TRBJ1-5	NA	13	TGTGCCAGCAGCTCATGGAGAAATCAGCCCCAGCATTTT	CASSSWRNQPQHF
TRBV7-2	NA	TRBJ2-7	TRBD2	15	TGTGCCAGCAGCCTAGCGGGAGAGGGTTATGACGAGCAGTACTTC	CASSLAGEGYDEQYF
TRBV30	few	TRBJ2-3	TRBD1	14	TGTGCCTGGGGAAAGGACAGGAACACAGATACGCAGTATTTT	CAWGKDRNTDTQYF
TRBV3-1/TRBV3-2	NA	TRBJ1-1	NA	15	TGTGCCAGCAGCCAAGGGAGGGGTTGGGACACTGAAGCTTTCTTT	CASSQGRGWDTEAFF
TRBV3-1/TRBV3-2	NA	TRBJ2-1	TRBD2	15	TGTGCCAGCAGGACTAGCGGGGGCCCCTACAATGAGCAGTTCTTC	CASRTSGGPYNEQFF
TRBV6-5	NA	TRBJ1-3	TRBD1	13	TGTGCCAGCCTAGGACAGGTTGACTACACCATATATTTT	CASLGQVDYTIYF
TRBV18	NA	TRBJ2-4	NA	14	TGTGCCAGCTCACCCAATACAGAAGAAAACATTCAGTACTTC	CASSPNTEENIQYF
TRBV2	NA	TRBJ1-1	TRBD1	14	TGTGCCAGCAGTACAAACGGACAGGGCATGACAGCTTTCTTT	CASSTNGQGMTAFF
TRBV3-1/TRBV3-2	NA	TRBJ2-7	TRBD2	16	TGTGCCAGCAGCCCGGGACTAGCGGGGGGGCCCTACGAGCAGTACTTC	CASSPGLAGGPYEQYF
TRBV2	NA	TRBJ2-3	TRBD1	14	TGTGCCAGCAGCCAGCAGGGGGACACAGATACGCAGTATTTT	CASSQQGDTDTQYF
TRBV9	NA	TRBJ1-6	NA	14	TGTGCCAGCAGCCTAGACACGGGAAATTCACCCCTCCACTTT	CASSLDTGNSPLHF
TRBV11-3	NA	TRBJ2-5	NA	13	TGTGCCAGCAGCTTGGGGCTACAGGAGACCCAGTACTTC	CASSLGLQETQYF
TRBV18	NA	TRBJ1-1	NA	14	TGTGCCAGCTCACCACTAAAGGAGGGGCCACAAGCTTTCTTT	CASSPLKEGPQAFF
TRBV6-5	NA	TRBJ2-5	NA	13	TGTGCCAGCAGTTGGGGGCCAAAGGGGACCCAGTACTTC	CASSWGPKGTQYF
TRBV18	NA	TRBJ1-2	NA	14	TGTGCCAGCTCACCACCTACCGGACTGAATGGCTACACCTTC	CASSPPTGLNGYTF
TRBV7-2	NA	TRBJ2-7	TRBD2	13	TGTGCCAGCAGCTCGGGGGGGCCCCAGGAGCAGTACTTC	CASSSGGPQEQYF
TRBV18	NA	TRBJ2-5	NA	14	TGTGCCAGCTCACCACGCCTATTCGGAGAGACCCAGTACTTC	CASSPRLFGETQYF
TRBV9	few	TRBJ1-6	NA	13	TGTGCCAGCAGCGCAAGAGGTAATTCACCCCTCCACTTT	CASSARGNSPLHF
TRBV19	NA	TRBJ1-5	NA	16	TGTGCCAGTAGTATAGGGTTTGGAATCCCGGGACAGCCCCAGCATTTT	CASSIGFGIPGQPQHF